These 30 T cell receptor beta chains were all obtained from the same sample, sequenced in a study of blood T cell repertoires in COVID-19. Assay used: immunoSEQ multiplex PCR; TCRdb lists only in-frame clones, some missing. The sample records over 150,000 clones, 80% to 85% being singletons. The material sequenced was peripheral blood. The receptor set was obtained from a man aged 18 to 30 with active or convalescent COVID-19.

V and J are TRBV25-1 and TRBJ1-4, with D unclear. The CDR3 consists of 14 residues. V lost 4 bases and J 8 bases, leaving 14 bases between the germline ends. Germline CDR1 MGHDK, CDR2 SYGVNS. In DNA, the CDR3 is TGTGCCAGCAGTGTGGGGAGGAAGGTGGAAAAACTGTTTTTT. Amino acids: CASSVGRKVEKLFF.

Of note for this clone: In the same sample, other DNA sequences code for this CDR3. The chain has TRBV6-5 and TRBJ2-2; perhaps TRBD1 as D (5 bases). Germline CDR1 and CDR2: MNHEY and SVGAGI. This CDR3 region has 12 residues. Trimming removed 5 bases from V and 4 bases from J, with 5 bases in between. CDR3 DNA: TGTGCCAGCAGTAGGGGCACCGGGGAGCTGTTTTTT. Translation gives CASSRGTGELFF.

V usage is TRBV6-1 and J usage is TRBJ2-2, with 7 bases fitting TRBD1. CDR3 length equals 15 residues. Germline V gene sequence: CDR1 MNHNS, CDR2 SASEGT. V was clipped by 3 bases and J by 8 bases; unmatched bases: 9. CDR3 coding DNA: TGTGCCAGCAGTGACCGGACAGGCTCAAGTGGGGAGCTGTTTTTT. Translating gives CASSDRTGSSGELFF.

In this sample, this clone turned up a few times. J is TRBJ2-1 and V is TRBV11-3, with 8 nucleotides matching TRBD2. The CDR3 runs to 16 residues. Germline V gene sequence: CDR1 SGHNT, CDR2 YENEEA. V trimming: 5 bases; J trimming: 5 bases; junction bases outside the gene matches: 11. The CDR3, as DNA: TGTGCCAGCAGCCCCCGGGGTAGCGGGGTAGACAATGAGCAGTTCTTC. Its translation: CASSPRGSGVDNEQFF.

The CDR3 DNA reads as TGTGCCAGCAGCTTAGTGGGTGAGGGATTCGGCTACACCTTC. The encoded protein is CASSLVGEGFGYTF. The chain combines TRBV7-9 with TRBJ1-2; D gene ambiguous. Germline V gives CDR1 SEHNR, CDR2 FQNEAQ (reference sequence). Trimming pared 1 base from V and 8 bases from J, leaving 14 bases between. This CDR3 has 14 residues.

The chain combines TRBV7-2 with TRBJ2-7, with TRBD2 matching over 12 bases. The CDR3 extends over 15 amino acids. J gave up 3 bases and V 2 bases, and 2 bases lay outside the gene matches. Germline CDR1 reads SGHTA; CDR2 reads FQGNSA. CDR3 residues: CASSLTSGGIYEQYF. Here the CDR3 DNA reads TGTGCCAGCAGCTTAACTAGCGGGGGGATCTACGAGCAGTACTTC. Full variable domain (outside the CDR3, taken from reference TRBV7-2 and TRBJ2-7): GAGVSQSPSNKVTEKGKDVELRCDPISGHTALYWYRQSLGQGLEFLIYFQGNSAPDKSGLPSDRFSAERTGGSVSTLTIQRTQQEDSAVYLCASSLTSGGIYEQYFGPGTRLTVT.

The J gene is TRBJ1-2, the V gene TRBV4-3; tentatively, D is TRBD1 (5 bases). The CDR3 spans 15 residues. Germline V lookup: CDR1 LGHNA, CDR2 YSLEER. Trimming pared 1 base from V and 5 bases from J, leaving 14 bases between. The chain's CDR3 is CASSQGPGQGYGYTF. The CDR3 coding sequence is TGCGCCAGCAGCCAAGGGCCAGGCCAGGGATATGGCTACACCTTC.

The gene calls are TRBV11-1 and TRBJ2-1; 8 bases fit TRBD1. With 5 bases clipped from V and 6 bases from J, the junction kept 9 bases outside the gene matches. Germline V CDR1 and CDR2: SGHAT, FQDESV (reference sequence). This CDR3 has 15 residues. CDR3 nucleotide sequence: TGTGCCAGCAGCCCAAAGACAGGGGTCGGCAATGAGCAGTTCTTC. This sequence encodes CASSPKTGVGNEQFF.

The chain is built from TRBV7-9 and TRBJ2-2, with a tentative D call TRBD2 (6 bases). CDR3 length: 16 residues. The germline V gene has CDR1 SEHNR and CDR2 FQNEAQ (reference sequence). With 2 bases removed from V and 1 base from J, the gap between germline ends came to 11 bases. Written as DNA, the CDR3 is TGTGCCAGCAGCTTATGGGGTAGCGGGAACACCGGGGAGCTGTTTTTT. As protein: CASSLWGSGNTGELFF.

This chain connects TRBV7-2 to TRBJ2-3; tentative D call: TRBD2 (6 bases). Germline V gives CDR1 SGHTA, CDR2 FQGNSA. The CDR3 length is 14 residues. The V gene lost 3 bases and the J gene lost 9 bases, with 16 bases spanning the gap. CDR3 sequence: CASSLGLPTGTQYF. DNA for the CDR3: TGTGCCAGCAGCTTGGGACTTCCAACGGGGACGCAGTATTTT.

This rearrangement joins TRBV4-3 to TRBJ2-7, with 7 bases aligning to TRBD2. Germline CDR1 reads LGHNA; CDR2 reads YSLEER. V shed 0 bases, J shed 7 bases, and the junction held 12 bases outside the gene matches. The CDR3 length is 16 residues. The CDR3 loop reads CASSQDLFSGGEEQYF. The CDR3 DNA follows: TGCGCCAGCAGCCAAGATCTATTTTCTGGGGGGGAGGAGCAGTACTTC.

There are a few counts of this clone. The chain recombines TRBV6-6 with TRBJ1-2, with 7 positions matching TRBD1. The V gene's germline CDR1 is MNHNY and CDR2 SVGAGI (reference sequence). This CDR3 spans 16 amino acids. Trimming at V came to 5 bases and at J to 3 bases, leaving 12 bases not matched to a gene. In DNA form, the CDR3 reads TGTGCCAGCAGTCCACCGGGACAGACCTACTACTATGGCTACACCTTC. As protein: CASSPPGQTYYYGYTF.

V and J are TRBV7-6 and TRBJ2-7; 11 bases map to TRBD2. The CDR3 totals 19 residues. J was trimmed by 0 bases and V by 2 bases; bases with no gene match: 12. The V gene's germline CDR1 is SGHVS and CDR2 FNYEAQ. The CDR3 is CASSLRDSSGGPSSYEQYF. The CDR3 nucleotides read TGTGCCAGCAGCTTACGCGACTCTAGCGGGGGGCCGAGCTCCTACGAGCAGTACTTC.

There are a few counts of this clone. The chain uses TRBV6-5 and TRBJ1-6, with D uncertain. CDR1 is MNHEY and CDR2 is SVGAGI in the germline V gene. The length of the CDR3 is 13 residues. Trimming removed 5 bases at V and 5 bases at J, with 7 bases between. CDR3 in DNA: TGTGCCAGCAGTCAACTCCATAATTCACCCCTCCACTTT. Translated: CASSQLHNSPLHF.

The chain couples TRBV18 to TRBJ1-1; D ambiguous. The CDR3 covers 15 residues. V was clipped by 1 base and J by 2 bases, with 11 bases between them. Germline V gene lookup returns CDR1 KGHSH and CDR2 LQKENI. This chain's CDR3 is CASSPLQTFNTEAFF. Here the CDR3 DNA reads TGTGCCAGCTCACCACTTCAGACTTTTAACACTGAAGCTTTCTTT.

The chain couples TRBV9 to TRBJ1-4; 7 bases align to TRBD1. The CDR3 is 15 amino acids. V gave up 2 bases and J gave up 4 bases; unmatched junction bases: 5. Germline V gene sequence: CDR1 SGDLS, CDR2 YYNGEE. The CDR3 nucleotides read TGTGCCAGCAGCGTTTCCGACAGGGATAATGAAAAACTGTTTTTT. This gives the protein CASSVSDRDNEKLFF.

The chain joins TRBV5-1 to TRBJ1-1; 8 bases are a match to TRBD1. In germline, CDR1 is SGHRS, CDR2 YFSETQ. The CDR3 runs 16 residues. V dropped 0 bases and J dropped 7; count of bases not matched to a gene: 11. The CDR3 region is CASSLELTGVRGEAFF. In DNA form, the CDR3 reads TGCGCCAGCAGCTTGGAGTTGACAGGGGTCAGGGGTGAAGCTTTCTTT.

The V and J genes are TRBV5-1 and TRBJ2-1; the match to TRBD2 covers 7 bases. The CDR3 covers 16 residues. Germline CDR1 and CDR2: SGHRS and YFSETQ. Unmatched junction bases numbered 9, after V lost 5 bases and J lost 1 base. CDR3 DNA sequence: TGCGCCAGCAGGGTCGGCGGGGGAACGTCCTACAATGAGCAGTTCTTC. Translated, it gives CASRVGGGTSYNEQFF.

The chain links TRBV9 to TRBJ1-1; D unresolved. Trimming stripped 0 bases from V and 1 base from J, with 7 bases between. CDR3 length: 14 amino acids. Looked up from germline, CDR1 is SGDLS and CDR2 is YYNGEE. CDR3 in amino acids: CASSVESWNTEAFF. As DNA, the CDR3 is TGTGCCAGCAGCGTAGAATCCTGGAACACTGAAGCTTTCTTT. The full variable domain, with the rest looked up from reference TRBV9 and TRBJ1-1, is DSGVTQTPKHLITATGQRVTLRCSPRSGDLSVYWYQQSLDQGLQFLIQYYNGEERAKGNILERFSAQQFPDLHSELNLSSLELGDSALYFCASSVESWNTEAFFGQGTRLTVV.

CDR3 amino acids: CASSQMVTGRKVDQPQHF. CDR3 coding DNA: TGTGCCAGCAGCCAAATGGTCACAGGGAGAAAGGTAGATCAGCCCCAGCATTTT. This rearrangement joins TRBV21-1 to TRBJ1-5; the table's D call, TRBD1, has no DNA check behind it. TRBV21-1 is listed as a pseudogene. This CDR3 contains 18 residues.

V usage is TRBV10-3 and J usage is TRBJ1-1; 11 positions agree with TRBD1. This CDR3 is 16 amino acids long. Germline loops: CDR1 ENHRY, CDR2 SYGVKD. The ends lost 2 bases at V and 2 bases at J; junction bases unmatched: 4. The CDR3 DNA follows: TGTGCCATCAGTGAGCCGGACAGGGGGCGAAACACTGAAGCTTTCTTT. Amino acid sequence: CAISEPDRGRNTEAFF.

CDR3 sequence reads: CASSPLGGANTEAFF. The CDR3 DNA reads as TGTGCCAGCTCACCATTGGGAGGGGCGAATACTGAAGCTTTCTTT. The rearrangement links TRBV18 to TRBJ1-1; D perhaps matches TRBD1 (5 bases). Trimming took off 2 bases at V and 5 bases at J, with 15 bases between the two ends. This CDR3 is built from 15 residues. Germline-derived CDR1 and CDR2 are KGHSH and LQKENI.

The V call is TRBV15, the J call TRBJ2-7; the match to TRBD1 covers 8 bases. The V gene's germline CDR1 is LNHNV and CDR2 YYDKDF (reference sequence). The J segment lost 4 bases and the V segment lost 1 base, leaving 6 bases of the junction unmatched. The CDR3 consists of 15 residues. The DNA for the CDR3 is TGTGCCACCAGCAGAGGGGTAGGACAGGGTTACGAGCAGTACTTC. The encoded protein is CATSRGVGQGYEQYF. Complete variable domain (other parts from reference TRBV15 and TRBJ2-7): DAMVIQNPRYQVTQFGKPVTLSCSQTLNHNVMYWYQQKSSQAPKLLFHYYDKDFNNEADTPDNFQSRRPNTSFCFLDIRSPGLGDTAMYLCATSRGVGQGYEQYFGPGTRLTVT.

The sample holds a few counts of this clone. The chain recombines TRBV9 with TRBJ2-2, with D hard to call. The CDR3 length is 15 residues. Per germline, CDR1 SGDLS and CDR2 YYNGEE. V was pared by 4 bases and J by 5 bases, with 15 bases between. Here the CDR3 reads CASSPRFERTGELFF. The CDR3, as DNA: TGTGCCAGCAGCCCCCGGTTTGAACGAACCGGGGAGCTGTTTTTT.

The rearrangement joins TRBV5-1 to TRBJ2-7; D remains unclear. This CDR3 contains 13 residues. Deletions cut 1 base from V and 6 bases from J, with 11 bases between. CDR1 and CDR2 (germline): SGHRS, YFSETQ. In nucleotides, the CDR3 is TGCGCCAGCAGCTTGTTGTACAAGTCCGAGCAGTACTTC. It specifies CASSLLYKSEQYF.

The gene calls are TRBV7-2 and TRBJ1-2; D perhaps matches TRBD1 (6 bases). V was cut by 0 bases and J by 6 bases, with 11 bases left in between. The CDR3 totals 14 residues. Germline V gene sequence: CDR1 SGHTA, CDR2 FQGNSA. CDR3 amino acids: CASSLAPGDHGYTF. The CDR3 DNA reads as TGTGCCAGCAGCTTAGCTCCAGGGGACCATGGCTACACCTTC.

This clone was recorded once. V gene TRBV20-1 combines with J gene TRBJ2-5; D not certain. This CDR3 has 11 residues. V was clipped by 4 bases and J by 5 bases, with 8 bases between them. Germline loops: CDR1 DFQATT, CDR2 SNEGSKA (reference sequence). CDR3 region: CSANPRETQYF. CDR3 sequence (DNA): TGCAGTGCTAACCCGCGGGAGACCCAGTACTTC.

The rearrangement joins TRBV7-2 to TRBJ2-7, with D possibly being TRBD1 (6 bases). The CDR3 contains 13 residues. V was shortened by 5 bases and J by 0 bases, with 8 bases between the two germline ends. Germline V CDR1 and CDR2: SGHTA, FQGNSA. Here the CDR3 reads CASSVQGSYEQYF. In DNA, the CDR3 is TGTGCCAGCAGCGTACAGGGCTCCTACGAGCAGTACTTC. The whole variable domain, filled in from reference TRBV7-2 and TRBJ2-7, reads GAGVSQSPSNKVTEKGKDVELRCDPISGHTALYWYRQSLGQGLEFLIYFQGNSAPDKSGLPSDRFSAERTGGSVSTLTIQRTQQEDSAVYLCASSVQGSYEQYFGPGTRLTVT.

The sample holds one count of this clone. V is TRBV3-1 (or the pseudogene TRBV3-2) and J is TRBJ1-2; D may be TRBD1 (6 bases). The germline V gene encodes CDR1 LGHDT and CDR2 YNNKEL (reference sequence). V was trimmed by 1 base and J by 3 bases, leaving 12 bases between them. The CDR3 extends over 15 amino acids. The CDR3 region is CASSQADTGYYGYTF. CDR3 DNA sequence: TGTGCCAGCAGCCAAGCCGACACAGGGTACTATGGCTACACCTTC.

The rearrangement uses TRBV18 and TRBJ2-2, with D unresolved. V lost 3 bases and J lost 6, with 14 bases in between. The germline CDR1 and CDR2 sequences are KGHSH and LQKENI. There are 15 residues in the CDR3. The chain's CDR3 is CASSPLGSYAGELFF. CDR3 sequence (DNA): TGTGCCAGCTCACCCCTCGGGTCTTACGCCGGGGAGCTGTTTTTT.